Below are 20 T cell receptor beta chains sequenced from a single sample in a study of T cell responses to AZD1222 COVID-19 vaccine. Some clones are missing from TCRdb's copy, which holds only in-frame ones; the method was immunoSEQ multiplex PCR. The table lists some 69,000 clones, 85% to 90% of them singletons, with roughly 19% in the top ten. Sequenced here: peripheral blood, sampled on day 0 of AZD1222 vaccination. The source is an adult in good health.

The gene calls are TRBV27 and TRBJ2-5; D is unclear. This CDR3 is built from 16 residues. Germline lookup yields CDR1 MNHEY and CDR2 SMNVEV (reference sequence). Trimming stripped 2 bases from V and 1 base from J, with 14 bases between. This CDR3 is CASSLRAGVFQETQYF. In DNA, the CDR3 is TGTGCCAGCAGTTTACGGGCAGGAGTTTTCCAAGAGACCCAGTACTTC.

V usage is TRBV7-9 and J usage is TRBJ1-5; a weak D match, TRBD1 (5 bases). CDR3 length equals 13 residues. Trimming pared 5 bases from V and 6 bases from J, leaving 11 bases between. Germline V gives CDR1 SEHNR, CDR2 FQNEAQ (reference sequence). CDR3 residues: CASSRRGGQPQHF. DNA of the CDR3: TGTGCCAGCAGCAGACGGGGGGGTCAGCCCCAGCATTTT.

This chain joins TRBV29-1 and TRBJ2-1; the D is unclear. CDR1 SQVTM and CDR2 ANQGSEA come from the germline V gene. Trimming removed 7 bases at V and 5 bases at J, with 12 bases between. The CDR3 consists of 12 residues. CDR3 sequence: CSAGLRDNEQFF. The CDR3, as DNA: TGCAGCGCTGGGTTGCGAGACAATGAGCAGTTCTTC.

Concerning this clone: This sample also contains other DNA sequences that code for the same CDR3. This chain links TRBV6-5 with TRBJ2-7; 7 bases agree with TRBD1. Unmatched junction bases numbered 5, after V lost 6 bases and J lost 3 bases. Germline V lookup: CDR1 MNHEY, CDR2 SVGAGI. The CDR3 spans 13 residues. This CDR3 reads CASSRTGSYEQYF. CDR3 sequence (DNA): TGTGCCAGCAGCCGGACAGGTAGCTACGAGCAGTACTTC.

The genes are TRBV10-3 and TRBJ2-5; 7 bases are a match to TRBD1. The CDR3 extends over 15 amino acids. J lost 5 bases, V lost 1 base, and 7 bases had no gene match. CDR1 ENHRY and CDR2 SYGVKD come from the germline V gene. CDR3 loop: CAISEWTGGVETQYF. CDR3 coding DNA: TGTGCCATCAGTGAGTGGACAGGTGGGGTGGAGACCCAGTACTTC.

This clone was seen a few times. The rearrangement joins TRBV5-1 to TRBJ2-7, with D perhaps matching TRBD1 or TRBD2 (6 bases each). Germline V gene data show CDR1 as SGHRS and CDR2 as YFSETQ. The V and J ends lost 4 bases and 0 bases respectively, with 17 bases between them. The CDR3 consists of 16 residues. DNA for the CDR3: TGCGCCAGCAGCCCCACGTCGGGGGCGGGCTCCTACGAGCAGTACTTC. Protein: CASSPTSGAGSYEQYF.

This clone has just one count. V is TRBV19 and J is TRBJ1-2, with D perhaps matching TRBD1 (6 bases). CDR1 and CDR2 from the germline V gene are LNHDA and SQIVND (reference sequence). The CDR3 contains 12 residues. Trimming left V 5 bases short and J 7 bases short, with 11 bases between. DNA of the CDR3: TGTGCCAGTAGTCGTACAGGGAGTGGCTACACCTTC. It is translated as CASSRTGSGYTF.

CDR3 sequence (DNA): TGTGCCATCAGTGAAGCTTTTTCACCCCTCCACTTT. Translated: CAISEAFSPLHF. J is TRBJ1-6 and V is TRBV10-3; D is ambiguous. CDR3 size: 12 residues. Germline-derived CDR1 and CDR2 are ENHRY and SYGVKD. Trimming removed 3 bases from V and 9 bases from J, with 6 bases in between.

V and J are TRBV30 and TRBJ1-2; no reliable D call. V was cut by 6 bases and J by 5 bases, with 10 bases left in between. The CDR3 extends over 11 amino acids. Germline V gene sequence: CDR1 GTSNPN, CDR2 SVGIG (reference sequence). CDR3 bases: TGTGCCTGCCTCGAGGGATATGGCTACACCTTC. Encoded protein: CACLEGYGYTF.

V gene TRBV6-5 combines with J gene TRBJ1-6; maybe TRBD1 (6 bases). CDR1 is MNHEY, CDR2 SVGAGI, per germline. The CDR3 runs to 15 residues. Trimming took off 8 bases at V and 7 bases at J, with 18 bases between the two ends. CDR3 in amino acids: CASSEVRGGNSPLHF. The CDR3 DNA is TGTGCCAGCTCTGAGGTTAGGGGGGGAAATTCACCCCTCCACTTT.

This clone showed up just a few times. V gene TRBV11-2 combines with J gene TRBJ1-2; D gene unclear. Germline lookup yields CDR1 SGHAT and CDR2 FQNNGV. Trimming left V 2 bases short and J 3 bases short, with 7 bases between. CDR3 length: 13 amino acids. The CDR3 region has the DNA TGTGCCAGCAGCTTAAGCACAGACTATGGCTACACCTTC. This translates into CASSLSTDYGYTF.

The J gene is TRBJ2-7, the V gene TRBV7-2, with 10 bases aligning to TRBD1. Germline CDR1 and CDR2: SGHTA and FQGNSA. This CDR3 contains 17 residues. With 5 bases clipped from V and 1 base from J, the junction kept 11 bases outside the gene matches. The CDR3 coding sequence is TGTGCCAGCAGCCCTACCGACAGGGGGCGCGGGTCCTACGAGCAGTACTTC. Translating it yields CASSPTDRGRGSYEQYF.

The V gene is TRBV18, the J gene TRBJ2-7; 12 nucleotides match TRBD1. This CDR3 spans 16 amino acids. Trimming removed 1 base from V and 6 bases from J; junction bases left unmatched: 7. Looked up from germline, CDR1 is KGHSH and CDR2 is LQKENI. For the CDR3, the DNA is TGTGCCAGCTCACCACGGGTAGGGACAGGGGGCTCCGAGCAGTACTTC. It is translated as CASSPRVGTGGSEQYF.

The J gene is TRBJ2-4, the V gene TRBV6-2 or TRBV6-3, with D possibly TRBD1 on 6 matching bases. Germline CDR1 MNHEY, CDR2 SVGEGT. The CDR3 sequence is 16 residues long. Trimming took 6 bases from V and 5 from J, leaving 20 bases between them. The CDR3 coding sequence is TGTGCCAGCAGCTCGGGGTTCCGAGGGGGACAAAACATTCAGTACTTC. Its translation is CASSSGFRGGQNIQYF.

This chain connects TRBV2 to TRBJ2-7; 8 bases agree with TRBD1. Germline V gene data show CDR1 as SNHLY and CDR2 as FYNNEI. The V and J ends lost 7 bases and 6 bases, in that order; junction bases with no gene match: 14. The length of the CDR3 is 15 residues. DNA for the CDR3: TGTGCCAGCATCCGACGGACAGGGAGTCCGTCCGAGCAGTACTTC. It codes for CASIRRTGSPSEQYF.

The V call is TRBV7-8, the J call TRBJ1-1; D not resolved. Deletions cut 2 bases from V and 4 bases from J, with 8 bases between. The germline V gene encodes CDR1 SGHVS and CDR2 FQNEAQ. CDR3 size: 13 residues. The CDR3 DNA reads TGTGCCAGCAGCTTAATAGGGAGCACTGAAGCTTTCTTT. It translates to CASSLIGSTEAFF.

This clone appeared a single time. The chain joins TRBV5-4 to TRBJ2-5, with 11 bases lining up with TRBD2. This CDR3 spans 15 amino acids. The germline V gene encodes CDR1 SGHNT and CDR2 YYREEE (reference sequence). V trimming: 1 base; J trimming: 4 bases; junction bases outside the gene matches: 3. The CDR3: CASSLTSGGRETQYF. The DNA for the CDR3 is TGTGCCAGCAGCTTGACTAGCGGGGGACGAGAGACCCAGTACTTC.

The V gene is TRBV7-2, the J gene TRBJ2-2; tentatively, D is TRBD1 (6 bases). The CDR3 consists of 16 residues. The germline V gene has CDR1 SGHTA and CDR2 FQGNSA. V was pared by 5 bases and J by 5 bases, with 18 bases between. The CDR3 DNA follows: TGTGCCAGCAGCCTGGGACAACCCGGGCGGACCGGGGAGCTGTTTTTT. Its translation is CASSLGQPGRTGELFF.

The V call is TRBV7-3, the J call TRBJ1-1; D is ambiguous. Deletions cut 5 bases from V and 4 bases from J, with 11 bases between. CDR1 and CDR2 from the germline V gene are SGHTA and FQGTGA. CDR3 size: 13 residues. The CDR3 spells CASSPAFRTEAFF. The CDR3, as DNA: TGTGCCAGCAGCCCGGCGTTTCGCACTGAAGCTTTCTTT.

This clone was seen only once. V usage is TRBV30 and J usage is TRBJ2-7; 7 bases agree with TRBD2. CDR1 is GTSNPN and CDR2 is SVGIG in the germline V gene (reference sequence). This CDR3 has 16 amino acids. V dropped 2 bases and J dropped 4; count of bases not matched to a gene: 14. The CDR3 bases are TGTGCCTGGAGTTCACTAGATCGCGGGGGATATTACGAGCAGTACTTC. Translated, it gives CAWSSLDRGGYYEQYF.